These T cell receptor beta chains were read from a single sample in a study of shared clonotypes between healthy human individuals. Here immunoSEQ multiplex PCR was the method, and the copy in TCRdb shows in-frame clones only, minus some. The sample has roughly 1,600,000 clones, about 98.5% seen once; the top ten hold roughly 0.35%. The sequenced material came from naive CD4+ T cells sorted from blood. These receptors were obtained from a man aged 25 to 40 in good health. The CDR3 runs from the conserved cysteine through the conserved F or W. Each record gives: clone size, D gene, J gene, V gene, CDR3 protein, CDR3 DNA. A D gene is named only where the DNA matches it firmly. Not all rows give a size; the values are once, few, many and, for expanded clones, a class.

size: -; D: -; J: TRBJ2-7; V: TRBV6-5; CDR3: CASRSAAPPYEQYF; DNA: TGTGCCAGCAGGTCCGCGGCCCCGCCCTACGAGCAGTACTTC
size: -; D: -; J: TRBJ2-2; V: TRBV27; CDR3: CASSLGQGGWNTGELFF; DNA: TGTGCCAGCAGTTTAGGGCAGGGCGGGTGGAACACCGGGGAGCTGTTTTTT
size: -; D: TRBD1; J: TRBJ2-7; V: TRBV6-5; CDR3: CATRTGAYEQYF; DNA: TGTGCCACGCGGACAGGGGCCTACGAGCAGTACTTC
size: -; D: TRBD2; J: TRBJ2-2; V: TRBV7-3; CDR3: CASSLTSGRYTGELFF; DNA: TGTGCCAGCAGCTTAACTAGCGGGAGATACACCGGGGAGCTGTTTTTT
size: -; D: -; J: TRBJ1-1; V: TRBV5-1; CDR3: CASTTEGRSNTEAFF; DNA: TGCGCCAGCACAACGGAGGGCAGGTCGAACACTGAAGCTTTCTTT
size: -; D: TRBD1; J: TRBJ1-2; V: TRBV10-3; CDR3: CAISDLTGGGFGYTF; DNA: TGTGCCATCAGTGATCTGACAGGGGGCGGTTTTGGCTACACCTTC
size: once; D: -; J: TRBJ2-3; V: TRBV27; CDR3: CASSVTSTDTQYF; DNA: TGTGCCAGCAGTGTAACTAGCACAGATACGCAGTATTTT
size: -; D: -; J: TRBJ2-1; V: TRBV5-1; CDR3: CASSVVADEQFF; DNA: TGCGCCAGCAGTGTTGTTGCGGATGAGCAGTTCTTC
size: -; D: -; J: TRBJ2-7; V: TRBV28; CDR3: CASTPTGTIVAIF; DNA: TGTGCCAGCACCCCTACTGGGACAATAGTTGCCATCTTC
size: -; D: -; J: TRBJ2-3; V: TRBV10-3; CDR3: CAISVTQGADTQYF; DNA: TGTGCCATCAGTGTTACCCAGGGAGCAGATACGCAGTATTTT
size: -; D: -; J: TRBJ2-1; V: TRBV5-8; CDR3: CASSGRQAAYNEQFF; DNA: TGTGCCAGCAGTGGAAGACAGGCCGCCTACAATGAGCAGTTCTTC
size: -; D: -; J: TRBJ1-1; V: TRBV29-1; CDR3: CSVQTGNTEAFF; DNA: TGCAGCGTGCAGACAGGGAACACTGAAGCTTTCTTT
size: -; D: TRBD1; J: TRBJ2-7; V: TRBV5-6; CDR3: CASTPGTGGLHEQYF; DNA: TGTGCCAGCACTCCCGGGACAGGGGGCCTCCACGAGCAGTACTTC
size: once; D: TRBD1; J: TRBJ2-2; V: TRBV7-8; CDR3: CASRRDRGLTGELFF; DNA: TGTGCCAGCAGACGGGACAGGGGGTTGACCGGGGAGCTGTTTTTT
size: -; D: -; J: TRBJ2-3; V: TRBV7-9; CDR3: CASSLNIVSTDTQYF; DNA: TGTGCCAGCAGCTTAAACATTGTTAGCACAGATACGCAGTATTTT
size: -; D: -; J: TRBJ2-3; V: TRBV10-3; CDR3: CATEGDAADTQYF; DNA: TGTGCCACCGAGGGGGACGCTGCGGATACGCAGTATTTT
size: -; D: -; J: TRBJ2-7; V: TRBV18; CDR3: CASSFPSSYEQYF; DNA: TGTGCCAGCTCATTTCCTAGCTCCTACGAGCAGTACTTC
size: -; D: TRBD2; J: TRBJ2-1; V: TRBV7-9; CDR3: CASTGREHNEQFF; DNA: TGTGCCAGCACAGGGAGGGAACACAATGAGCAGTTCTTC
size: -; D: -; J: TRBJ2-7; V: TRBV2; CDR3: CASRGRGLYEQYF; DNA: TGTGCCAGCAGGGGGCGGGGCCTCTACGAGCAGTACTTC
size: once; D: -; J: TRBJ2-7; V: TRBV5-6; CDR3: CASSRDYEQYF; DNA: TGTGCCAGCAGCCGGGACTACGAGCAGTACTTC
size: -; D: -; J: TRBJ2-3; V: TRBV9; CDR3: CASSVSSGTDTQYF; DNA: TGTGCCAGCAGCGTTAGCTCGGGCACAGATACGCAGTATTTT
size: -; D: -; J: TRBJ2-7; V: TRBV2; CDR3: CASSDIRTYEQYF; DNA: TGTGCCAGCAGTGATATACGTACCTACGAGCAGTACTTC
size: -; D: TRBD1; J: TRBJ1-1; V: TRBV7-9; CDR3: CASRTTGGSEAFF; DNA: TGTGCCAGCAGAACGACAGGGGGCAGTGAAGCTTTCTTT
size: -; D: TRBD2; J: TRBJ2-3; V: TRBV2; CDR3: CASSIGTSGYTQYF; DNA: TGTGCCAGCAGTATAGGGACTAGCGGCTATACGCAGTATTTT
size: -; D: TRBD1; J: TRBJ2-7; V: TRBV7-9; CDR3: CASSLVGQASYEQYF; DNA: TGTGCCAGCAGCTTAGTGGGACAGGCGTCCTACGAGCAGTACTTC
size: -; D: -; J: TRBJ2-3; V: TRBV5-4; CDR3: CASSFSMSDTQYF; DNA: TGTGCCAGCAGCTTCTCAATGTCAGATACGCAGTATTTT
size: -; D: -; J: TRBJ1-2; V: TRBV6-5; CDR3: CASSYVGAHGYTF; DNA: TGTGCCAGCAGTTATGTGGGGGCTCATGGCTACACCTTC
size: -; D: TRBD1; J: TRBJ2-3; V: TRBV5-4; CDR3: CASSLGILDRGRRDTQYF; DNA: TGTGCCAGCAGCTTGGGCATTCTAGACAGGGGCCGTCGGGATACGCAGTATTTT
size: -; D: -; J: TRBJ2-5; V: TRBV9; CDR3: CASSVRDRTLQETQYF; DNA: TGTGCCAGCAGCGTCCGGGACCGAACTTTACAAGAGACCCAGTACTTC
size: -; D: -; J: TRBJ1-2; V: TRBV5-1; CDR3: CASSIQGFGYTF; DNA: TGCGCCAGCAGCATACAGGGATTTGGCTACACCTTC
size: -; D: TRBD1; J: TRBJ2-1; V: TRBV7-2; CDR3: CASSRIGTGNNEQFF; DNA: TGTGCCAGCAGCCGAATCGGGACAGGGAACAATGAGCAGTTCTTC
size: -; D: -; J: TRBJ2-6; V: TRBV5-1; CDR3: CASGGSGANVLTF; DNA: TGCGCCAGCGGTGGATCTGGGGCCAACGTCCTGACTTTC
size: -; D: -; J: TRBJ2-3; V: TRBV27; CDR3: CATRRVGVGPDTQYF; DNA: TGTGCCACCCGCCGGGTGGGCGTAGGCCCAGATACGCAGTATTTT
size: once; D: TRBD1; J: TRBJ2-5; V: TRBV25-1; CDR3: CASSADRVRETQYF; DNA: TGTGCCAGCAGTGCGGACAGGGTGCGAGAGACCCAGTACTTC
size: -; D: -; J: TRBJ2-7; V: TRBV6-5; CDR3: CASRDPGTLYEQYF; DNA: TGTGCCAGCAGGGACCCCGGGACCCTCTACGAGCAGTACTTC
size: -; D: -; J: TRBJ1-2; V: TRBV6-5; CDR3: CASSGDSSANYGYTF; DNA: TGTGCCAGCAGCGGCGACAGCTCAGCTAACTATGGCTACACCTTC
size: -; D: -; J: TRBJ1-4; V: TRBV19; CDR3: CASSIQGGEKLFF; DNA: TGTGCCAGTAGTATACAGGGCGGTGAAAAACTGTTTTTT
size: -; D: -; J: TRBJ2-6; V: TRBV9; CDR3: CASSVRSGANVLTF; DNA: TGTGCCAGCAGCGTCAGGTCTGGGGCCAACGTCCTGACTTTC
size: -; D: -; J: TRBJ2-7; V: TRBV5-6; CDR3: CASTSSASEHEQYF; DNA: TGTGCCAGCACCTCTAGCGCCAGCGAACACGAGCAGTACTTC
size: -; D: -; J: TRBJ2-2; V: TRBV28; CDR3: CASSLQIGELFF; DNA: TGTGCCAGCAGTCTCCAAATCGGGGAGCTGTTTTTT
size: -; D: TRBD2; J: TRBJ2-1; V: TRBV9; CDR3: CASSLGEGSYNEQFF; DNA: TGTGCCAGCAGCTTGGGGGAGGGCTCCTACAATGAGCAGTTCTTC
size: -; D: -; J: TRBJ2-7; V: TRBV6-1; CDR3: CASSELSPDEQYF; DNA: TGTGCCAGCAGTGAATTGAGTCCAGACGAGCAGTACTTC
size: once; D: -; J: TRBJ1-5; V: TRBV4-1; CDR3: CASSQGAERAVQPQHF; DNA: TGCGCCAGCAGCCAAGGGGCCGAACGGGCTGTTCAGCCCCAGCATTTT
size: -; D: -; J: TRBJ1-5; V: TRBV7-9; CDR3: CASSPLTGSVLSPQHF; DNA: TGTGCCAGCAGCCCCTTAACCGGGAGCGTATTATCACCCCAGCATTTT
size: -; D: -; J: TRBJ1-1; V: TRBV29-1; CDR3: CSVLRGTEAFF; DNA: TGCAGCGTCTTACGGGGCACTGAAGCTTTCTTT
size: -; D: TRBD1; J: TRBJ2-7; V: TRBV18; CDR3: CASSPRDRAYEQYF; DNA: TGTGCCAGCTCACCACGGGACAGGGCCTACGAGCAGTACTTC